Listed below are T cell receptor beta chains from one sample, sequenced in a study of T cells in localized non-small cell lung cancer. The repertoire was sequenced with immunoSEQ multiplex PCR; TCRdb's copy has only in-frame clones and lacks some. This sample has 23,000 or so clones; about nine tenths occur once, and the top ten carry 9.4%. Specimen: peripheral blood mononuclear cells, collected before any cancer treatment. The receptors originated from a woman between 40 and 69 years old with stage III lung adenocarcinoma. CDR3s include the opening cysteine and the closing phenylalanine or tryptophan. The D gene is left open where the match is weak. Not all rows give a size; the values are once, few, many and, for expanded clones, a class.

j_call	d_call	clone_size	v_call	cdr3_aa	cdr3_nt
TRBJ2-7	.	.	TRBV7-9	CASSSKRGGRAIRTYEQYF	TGTGCCAGCAGCTCAAAACGAGGGGGAAGGGCCATTAGAACCTACGAGCAGTACTTC
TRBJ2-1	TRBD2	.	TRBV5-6	CASSLFWGGINNEQFF	TGTGCCAGCAGCCTGTTCTGGGGGGGTATCAACAATGAGCAGTTCTTC
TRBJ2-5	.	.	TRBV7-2	CASGEGGPGSETQYF	TGTGCCAGCGGGGAAGGGGGGCCGGGGAGTGAGACCCAGTACTTC
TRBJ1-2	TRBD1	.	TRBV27	CASSLEGQGNYGYTF	TGTGCCAGCAGTTTAGAGGGACAGGGGAACTATGGCTACACCTTC
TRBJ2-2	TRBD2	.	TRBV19	CASFSGGAHTGELFF	TGTGCCAGCTTTAGCGGGGGGGCCCACACCGGGGAGCTGTTTTTT
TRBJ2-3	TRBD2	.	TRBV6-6	CASSLPSGSSADTQYF	TGTGCCAGCAGTTTGCCTAGCGGGAGTTCGGCAGATACGCAGTATTTT
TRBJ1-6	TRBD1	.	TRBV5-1	CASSLTGTENSPLHF	TGCGCCAGCAGCTTGACCGGGACAGAGAATTCACCCCTCCACTTT
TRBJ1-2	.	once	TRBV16	CASSQFTAGYTF	TGTGCCAGCAGCCAATTCACAGCTGGCTACACCTTC
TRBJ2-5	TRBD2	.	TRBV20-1	CSARGGETQYF	TGCAGTGCCCGGGGGGGGGAGACCCAGTACTTC
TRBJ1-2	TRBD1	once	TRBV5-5	CASSRDRGPYGYTF	TGTGCCAGCAGCCGGGACAGGGGACCCTATGGCTACACCTTC
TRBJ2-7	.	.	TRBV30	CAWSVGGSGYEQYF	TGTGCCTGGAGTGTCGGAGGAAGCGGCTACGAGCAGTACTTC
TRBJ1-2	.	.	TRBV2	CASSAGGRINYGYTF	TGTGCCAGCAGCGCCGGAGGGAGAATTAACTATGGCTACACCTTC
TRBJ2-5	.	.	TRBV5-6	CASSLLDRSPQETQYF	TGTGCCAGCAGCTTGCTCGACAGGAGTCCTCAAGAGACCCAGTACTTC
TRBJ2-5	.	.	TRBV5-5	CASSPRAGSTQETQYF	TGTGCCAGCAGCCCAAGGGCGGGGTCGACACAAGAGACCCAGTACTTC
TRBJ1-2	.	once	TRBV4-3	CASSQEGTYGYTF	TGCGCCAGCAGCCAAGAGGGGACCTATGGCTACACCTTC
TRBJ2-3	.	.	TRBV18	CASSVDFSTDTQYF	TGTGCCAGCTCGGTGGATTTTAGCACAGATACGCAGTATTTT
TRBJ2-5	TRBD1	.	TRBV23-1	CASSHDRGKTQYF	TGCGCCAGCAGTCATGACAGGGGGAAGACCCAGTACTTC
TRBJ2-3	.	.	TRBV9	CASSVGGDPRDADTQYF	TGTGCCAGCAGCGTAGGGGGGGACCCGCGGGACGCAGATACGCAGTATTTT
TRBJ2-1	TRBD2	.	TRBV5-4	CASSHSVILAALNEQFF	TGTGCCAGCAGCCACTCGGTTATTCTAGCGGCACTTAATGAGCAGTTCTTC
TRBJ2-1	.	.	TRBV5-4	CASSPRLLASSYNEQFF	TGTGCCAGCAGCCCGCGACTCCTAGCTAGCTCCTACAATGAGCAGTTCTTC
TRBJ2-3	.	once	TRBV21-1	CASSMRWSWGADTQYF	TGTGCCAGCAGCATGCGCTGGAGTTGGGGTGCAGATACGCAGTATTTT
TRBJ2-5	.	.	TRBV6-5	CASSKTAHRQETQYF	TGTGCCAGCAGTAAGACAGCTCACCGCCAAGAGACCCAGTACTTC
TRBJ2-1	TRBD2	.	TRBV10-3	CAISASAGAGEQFF	TGTGCCATCAGTGCCTCGGCGGGAGCGGGAGAGCAGTTCTTC
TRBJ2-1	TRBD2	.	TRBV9	CASSAGLVSYNEQFF	TGTGCCAGCAGCGCCGGACTAGTCTCCTACAATGAGCAGTTCTTC
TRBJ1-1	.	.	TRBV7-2	CASSPGFVSNTEAFF	TGTGCCAGCAGCCCCGGTTTTGTCTCTAACACTGAAGCTTTCTTT
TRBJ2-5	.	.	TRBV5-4	CASSLVGLSETQYF	TGTGCCAGCAGCTTGGTGGGACTGAGCGAGACCCAGTACTTC
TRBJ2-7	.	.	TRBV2	CATAGSLTYEQYF	TGTGCCACCGCAGGGAGCTTAACCTACGAGCAGTACTTC
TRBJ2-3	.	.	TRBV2	CATGGDTQYF	TGTGCCACGGGCGGAGATACGCAGTATTTT
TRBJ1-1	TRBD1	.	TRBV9	CASSPSPGTGVNTEAFF	TGTGCCAGCAGCCCCAGTCCCGGGACAGGGGTGAACACTGAAGCTTTCTTT
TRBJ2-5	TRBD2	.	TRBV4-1	CASSPWVLAGGTQYF	TGCGCCAGCAGCCCCTGGGTCCTTGCGGGGGGGACCCAGTACTTC
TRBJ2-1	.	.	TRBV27	CASSFRSNGLEFF	TGTGCCAGCAGTTTTCGGTCGAACGGACTGGAGTTCTTC
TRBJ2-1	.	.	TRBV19	CASSIRGGGPLGEQFF	TGTGCCAGTAGTATACGAGGAGGGGGACCCCTGGGTGAGCAGTTCTTC
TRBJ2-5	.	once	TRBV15	CATSRDPGPQETQYF	TGTGCCACCAGCAGAGATCCCGGGCCCCAAGAGACCCAGTACTTC
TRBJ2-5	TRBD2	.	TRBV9	CASSVGTVAGAQETQYF	TGTGCCAGCAGCGTAGGGACGGTAGCGGGAGCACAAGAGACCCAGTACTTC
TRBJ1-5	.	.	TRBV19	CASSTTGTRNQPQHF	TGTGCCAGTAGTACAACCGGGACAAGGAATCAGCCCCAGCATTTT
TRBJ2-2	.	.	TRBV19	CASSIGGTGTGELFF	TGTGCCAGTAGTATTGGGGGCACGGGGACCGGGGAGCTGTTTTTT
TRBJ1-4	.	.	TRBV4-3	CASSQDLRVGTEKLFF	TGCGCCAGCAGCCAAGATTTGAGGGTGGGGACGGAAAAACTGTTTTTT
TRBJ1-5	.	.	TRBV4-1	CASSQQNSNQPQHF	TGCGCCAGCAGCCAACAAAATAGCAATCAGCCCCAGCATTTT
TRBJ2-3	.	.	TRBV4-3	CASSQTLQAPSTDTQYF	TGCGCCAGCAGCCAAACCCTACAGGCCCCTAGCACAGATACGCAGTATTTT
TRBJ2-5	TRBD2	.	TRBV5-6	CASSRPGGFQETQYF	TGTGCCAGCAGCCGCCCCGGGGGGTTCCAAGAGACCCAGTACTTC
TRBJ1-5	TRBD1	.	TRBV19	CASTQAGQGAGSQHF	TGTGCCAGTACCCAAGCAGGGCAGGGGGCTGGGTCCCAGCATTTT
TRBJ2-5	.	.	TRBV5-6	CASSLTGYQETQYF	TGTGCCAGCAGCCTGACAGGATACCAAGAGACCCAGTACTTC
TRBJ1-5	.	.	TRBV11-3	CASSPFFGRSNQPQHF	TGTGCCAGCAGCCCCTTCTTCGGGAGGAGCAATCAGCCCCAGCATTTT
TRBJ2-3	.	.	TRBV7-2	CASVLPYTQYF	TGTGCCAGTGTCCTCCCCTATACGCAGTATTTT
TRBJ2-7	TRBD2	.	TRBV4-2	CASSQAALAGAPEQYF	TGTGCCAGCAGCCAAGCGGCACTAGCGGGAGCTCCCGAGCAGTACTTC
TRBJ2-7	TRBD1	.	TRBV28	CASSLLGQGVHEQYF	TGTGCCAGCAGTTTACTGGGACAGGGGGTCCACGAGCAGTACTTC
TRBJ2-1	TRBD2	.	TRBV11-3	CASSLEGGNEQFF	TGTGCCAGCAGCTTAGAGGGGGGGAATGAGCAGTTCTTC
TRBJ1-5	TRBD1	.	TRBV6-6	CASRQGAHNQPQHF	TGTGCCAGTAGACAGGGGGCCCATAATCAGCCCCAGCATTTT
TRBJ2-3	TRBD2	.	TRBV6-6	CASLGGGSGDTQYF	TGTGCCAGCTTGGGGGGGGGTAGCGGAGATACGCAGTATTTT
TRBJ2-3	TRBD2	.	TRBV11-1	CASSLGLAGVIDTQYF	TGTGCCAGCAGCTTAGGATTAGCGGGAGTTATAGATACGCAGTATTTT